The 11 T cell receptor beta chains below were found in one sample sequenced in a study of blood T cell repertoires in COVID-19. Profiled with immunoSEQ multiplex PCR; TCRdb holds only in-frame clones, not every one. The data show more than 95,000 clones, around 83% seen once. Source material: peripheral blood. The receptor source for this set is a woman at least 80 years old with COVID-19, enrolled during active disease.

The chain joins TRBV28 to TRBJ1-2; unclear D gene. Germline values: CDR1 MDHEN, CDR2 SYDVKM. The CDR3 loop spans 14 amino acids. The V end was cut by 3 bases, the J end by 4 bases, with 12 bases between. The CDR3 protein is CASSFDGSAYGYTF. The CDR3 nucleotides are TGTGCCAGCAGTTTTGACGGCAGCGCCTATGGCTACACCTTC.

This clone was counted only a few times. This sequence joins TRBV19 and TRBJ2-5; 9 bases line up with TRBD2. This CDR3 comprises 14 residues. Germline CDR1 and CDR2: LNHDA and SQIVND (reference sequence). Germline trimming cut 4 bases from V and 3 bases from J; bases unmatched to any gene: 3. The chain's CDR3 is CASSKRLAEETQYF. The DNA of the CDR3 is TGTGCCAGTAGTAAGAGACTAGCGGAAGAGACCCAGTACTTC.

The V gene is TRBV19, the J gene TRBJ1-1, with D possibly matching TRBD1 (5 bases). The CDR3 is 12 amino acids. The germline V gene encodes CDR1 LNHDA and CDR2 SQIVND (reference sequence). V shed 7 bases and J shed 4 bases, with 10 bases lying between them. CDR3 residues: CASKSGGTEAFF. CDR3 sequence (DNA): TGTGCCAGTAAGTCGGGGGGCACTGAAGCTTTCTTT.

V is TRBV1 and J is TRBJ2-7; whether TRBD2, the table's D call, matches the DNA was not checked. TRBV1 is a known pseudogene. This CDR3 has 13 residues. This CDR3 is CTTRTSGRYEQYF. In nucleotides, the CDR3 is TGCACCACCCGGACTAGCGGGAGATACGAGCAGTACTTC.

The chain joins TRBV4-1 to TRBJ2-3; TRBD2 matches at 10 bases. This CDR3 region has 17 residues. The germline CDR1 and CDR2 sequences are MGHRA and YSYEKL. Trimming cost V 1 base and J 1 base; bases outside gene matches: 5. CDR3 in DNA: TGCGCCAGCAGCCAAGTTGGTCTAGCGGGAGGCACAGATACGCAGTATTTT. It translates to CASSQVGLAGGTDTQYF.

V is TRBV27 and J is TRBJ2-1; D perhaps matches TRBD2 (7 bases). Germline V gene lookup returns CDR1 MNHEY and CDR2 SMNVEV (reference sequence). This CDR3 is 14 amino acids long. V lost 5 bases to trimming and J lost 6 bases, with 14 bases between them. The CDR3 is CASSPRGAGNEQFF. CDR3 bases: TGTGCCAGCAGTCCCCGGGGGGCTGGCAATGAGCAGTTCTTC.

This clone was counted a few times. Here the CDR3 DNA reads TGCGCCAGCAGCCAAGTCGGGACAGGGGTGGACGAGCAGTACTTC. Translation gives CASSQVGTGVDEQYF. The genes are TRBV4-1 and TRBJ2-7; 10 nucleotides line up with TRBD1. J lost 5 bases, V lost 1 base, and 5 bases had no gene match. Germline CDR1 reads MGHRA; CDR2 reads YSYEKL. The length of the CDR3 is 15 residues.

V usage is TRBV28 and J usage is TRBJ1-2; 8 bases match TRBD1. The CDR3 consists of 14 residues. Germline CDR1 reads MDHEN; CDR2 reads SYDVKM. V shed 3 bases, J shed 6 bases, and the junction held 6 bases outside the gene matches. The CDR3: CASSFGAGGNGYTF. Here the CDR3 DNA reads TGTGCCAGCAGTTTTGGGGCAGGGGGCAATGGCTACACCTTC.

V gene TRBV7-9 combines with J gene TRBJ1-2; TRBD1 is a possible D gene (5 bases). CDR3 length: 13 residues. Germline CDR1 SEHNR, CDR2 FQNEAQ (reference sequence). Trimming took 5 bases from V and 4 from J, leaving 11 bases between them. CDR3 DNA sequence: TGTGCCAGCAGCCCCGGGCAGGGCTATGGCTACACCTTC. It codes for CASSPGQGYGYTF.

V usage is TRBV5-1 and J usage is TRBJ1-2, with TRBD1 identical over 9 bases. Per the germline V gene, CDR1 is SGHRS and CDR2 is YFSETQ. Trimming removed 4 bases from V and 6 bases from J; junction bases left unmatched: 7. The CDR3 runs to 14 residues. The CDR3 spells CASSPTGTGNGYTF. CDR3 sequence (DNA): TGCGCCAGCAGCCCAACCGGGACAGGGAATGGCTACACCTTC.

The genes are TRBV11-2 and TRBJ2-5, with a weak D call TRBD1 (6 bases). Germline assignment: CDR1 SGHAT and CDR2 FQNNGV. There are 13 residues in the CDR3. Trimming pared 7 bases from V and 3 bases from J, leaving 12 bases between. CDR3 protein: CASTMGAEETQYF. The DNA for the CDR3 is TGTGCCAGCACGATGGGGGCAGAAGAGACCCAGTACTTC.